What follows describes a single T cell receptor (beta chain). This clonotype has only a few counts. Its cognate antigen has yet to be identified. No base quality values were provided; no much bigger clone lies one nucleotide off. The germline V gene provides CDR1 SGHRS and CDR2 YFSETQ. The CDR3 holds 15 amino acids from the cysteine to the phenylalanine. Only the CDR3 DNA stays, 45 bases, in frame from base 1. Trimmed from V: 1 base; trimmed from J: 2 bases; junction bases lacking a gene match: 2. Sequenced using an Illumina HiSeq 2500. TCR beta libraries were prepared by quantitative 5'-RACE with molecular barcodes. For the original study's pipeline: Disease-linked TCR variants were identified with a new computational method built on a probabilistic model of VDJ rearrangement. TCRdb reanalyzed the raw reads on its own, using fastp at Q25 for trimming and MiXCR for clone calling, and kept in-frame beta chains. Entries that share a CDR3 protein sequence are merged under the most common genes and DNA. TCRdb, rather than the study authors, made the V and J calls. Present in this sample are around 490,000 distinct CDR3 sequences, roughly 5.2% of which were seen just once. Roughly 3.5% of the sample is taken by the ten largest.

This record comes from a study of CD8 T cells in ankylosing spondylitis (dated by TCRdb to about 2017). About the full investigation: To find TCR variants linked to disease, the study profiled T cell receptor beta repertoires in ankylosing spondylitis patients and healthy donors. The full study cohort comprised around 25 ankylosing spondylitis patients and over 95 healthy donors. Peripheral blood was sampled, and synovial fluid was additionally collected from ankylosing spondylitis patients.

The investigation overall reported the following: The disease-linked clones were reported as significantly enriched in matched synovial fluid samples from ankylosing spondylitis patients. A TCR beta motif made up of several highly homologous amino acid variants appeared to be characteristic of blood from ankylosing spondylitis patients. Some of the motif variants had been reported before in the synovial fluid and blood of reactive arthritis patients, a finding that suggests common disease-initiation mechanisms. The disease-linked clones showed a CD8+ phenotype and occurred at relatively low frequencies in peripheral blood.

Sequenced: blood, either unsorted or a sorted T cell fraction (not recorded which). The chain is made from TRBV5-1 and TRBJ2-1, and 8 bases in between align with TRBD2. This sequence was found in a male donor with ankylosing spondylitis. The DNA is as follows: TGCGCCAGCAGCTTGTGGCGGGAGGCCTACAATGAGCAGTTCTTC. Its protein product is CASSLWREAYNEQFF.